This entry features one T cell receptor beta chain sequence. This entry comes from a study of preoperative IRX-2 immunotherapy in early breast cancer. Data came from immunoSEQ multiplex PCR; TCRdb stores just in-frame clones and leaves some out. This table holds about 98,000 clones, about nine tenths found once. This sample's treatment: preoperative locoregional IRX-2 cytokine immunotherapy. Samples came from a phase Ib trial of preoperative locoregional IRX-2 cytokine immunotherapy. CDR1 and CDR2 (germline): GTSNPN, SVGIG (reference sequence). This CDR3 spans 14 amino acids. Trimming left V 8 bases short and J 9 bases short, with 20 bases between.

The source is a human donor with breast cancer. This specimen consisted of tumor tissue, obtained after IRX-2 immunotherapy. V gene TRBV30 combines with J gene TRBJ1-6; tentatively, D is TRBD1 (5 bases). The CDR3 DNA is TGTGCCGTCTCGGAACCTCCAGGGATTTCACCCCTCCACTTT. Encoded protein: CAVSEPPGISPLHF.